This TCR beta chain was retrieved from a study of control samples from healthy donors and cancer patients. This CDR3 contains 13 residues. CDR1 and CDR2 (germline): SGHTA, FQGNSA. The V end was cut by 1 base, the J end by 6 bases, with 8 bases between. This table comes from immunoSEQ multiplex PCR, and its TCRdb copy is limited to in-frame clones, with some not included. The sample contains 350,000 to 450,000 clones, approximately 90% of which appear only once. This clonotype was sampled from a man aged 35 to 55 with head and neck cancer. Material: PBMCs. The chain combines TRBV7-2 with TRBJ2-3; D gene ambiguous. CDR3: CASSLGQTDTQYF. The CDR3 DNA sequence: TGTGCCAGCAGCTTAGGTCAGACCGATACGCAGTATTTT.